Shown below are 14 T cell receptor beta chains from a single sample sequenced in a study of shared clonotypes between healthy human individuals. Assay: immunoSEQ multiplex PCR; the TCRdb copy retains only in-frame clones and omits some. The table records 850,000 to 1,100,000 clones, 77% of them present only once. Sequenced sample: memory CD4+ T cells from PBMCs. As for subset: CD45RA-negative fraction. The receptor source for this set is a young man in good health. Some clones in this sample may be carry-over from other donors' samples.

The chain has TRBV30 and TRBJ2-4; tentatively, D is TRBD1 or TRBD2 (5 bases each). V lost 3 bases, J lost 7 bases, and 13 bases lay in between. The CDR3 loop spans 13 amino acids. In germline, CDR1 is GTSNPN, CDR2 SVGIG (reference sequence). The CDR3 loop is CAWRSRGANIQYF. The CDR3 DNA is TGTGCCTGGAGAAGCCGGGGCGCTAACATTCAGTACTTC.

The gene calls are TRBV4-3 and TRBJ1-4; D is ambiguous. Germline CDR1 is LGHNA and CDR2 is YSLEER. The CDR3 is 13 amino acids. V gave up 4 bases and J gave up 7 bases, with 10 bases separating them. CDR3 residues: CASSRGGSEKLFF. In nucleotides, the CDR3 is TGCGCCAGCAGCCGAGGAGGGAGTGAAAAACTGTTTTTT.

This sequence joins TRBV7-3 and TRBJ2-7; D remains ambiguous. The CDR3 runs 9 residues. Trimming cost V 2 bases and J 7 bases, with 0 bases left between them. Germline V gene data show CDR1 as SGHTA and CDR2 as FQGTGA. This chain's CDR3 is CASSLEQYF. As DNA, the CDR3 is TGTGCCAGCAGCTTAGAGCAGTACTTC.

This clone was counted only a few times. This chain connects TRBV5-1 to TRBJ2-1; D is ambiguous. Germline CDR1 SGHRS, CDR2 YFSETQ. The CDR3 contains 15 residues. V was shortened by 0 bases and J by 8 bases, with 15 bases between the two germline ends. CDR3 region: CASSLEVAVYYEQFF. In nucleotides, the CDR3 is TGCGCCAGCAGCTTGGAAGTAGCAGTATATTATGAGCAGTTCTTC.

The chain joins TRBV6-6 to TRBJ1-5, with TRBD1 identical over 7 bases. Germline CDR1 and CDR2: MNHNY and SVGAGI (reference sequence). J lost 10 bases, V lost 6 bases, and 12 bases had no gene match. CDR3 length: 14 residues. In DNA, the CDR3 is TGTGCCAGCAGACCCAGGGGGGGGAGATCCCCCCAGCATTTT. Protein sequence: CASRPRGGRSPQHF.

In this sample, this clone turned up many times. The same CDR3 also results from other DNA sequences found in this sample. The CDR3 loop is CASSVGGAETQYF. CDR3 nucleotide sequence: TGTGCCAGCAGCGTGGGAGGGGCAGAGACCCAGTACTTC. The chain employs TRBV9 and TRBJ2-5; 7 bases agree with TRBD2. In germline, CDR1 is SGDLS, CDR2 YYNGEE. This CDR3 contains 13 residues. The trim removed 2 bases at V and 4 bases at J, leaving 2 bases unmatched. The full variable domain, its missing parts supplied by reference TRBV9 and TRBJ2-5, is DSGVTQTPKHLITATGQRVTLRCSPRSGDLSVYWYQQSLDQGLQFLIQYYNGEERAKGNILERFSAQQFPDLHSELNLSSLELGDSALYFCASSVGGAETQYFGPGTRLLVL.

The rearrangement joins TRBV29-1 to TRBJ2-3; TRBD2 is a possible D gene (6 bases). Deletions cut 8 bases from V and 5 bases from J, with 17 bases between. Germline CDR1 and CDR2: SQVTM and ANQGSEA. The CDR3 spans 13 residues. The CDR3 here is CSLVRVGGDTQYF. The DNA for the CDR3 is TGCAGCCTGGTCCGAGTCGGGGGAGATACGCAGTATTTT.

This rearrangement joins TRBV6-1 to TRBJ1-1; D unresolved. Trimming stripped 7 bases from V and 4 bases from J, with 13 bases between. This CDR3 is 13 amino acids long. The germline V gene encodes CDR1 MNHNS and CDR2 SASEGT. The CDR3 DNA is TGTGCCAGCATTTCGGCGGGAGGCACTGAAGCTTTCTTT. This codes for CASISAGGTEAFF.

The CDR3 bases are TGTGCCAGCAGCTTGGGGGGAGGCTGGGAGACCCAGTACTTC. This gives the protein CASSLGGGWETQYF. The chain recombines TRBV5-4 with TRBJ2-5; D might be TRBD2 (6 bases). The ends were cut back, 0 bases at V and 5 bases at J, with 11 bases in the middle. This CDR3 spans 14 amino acids. The germline gives CDR1 SGHNT, CDR2 YYREEE (reference sequence).

The V gene is TRBV27, the J gene TRBJ1-5; D is perhaps TRBD1 (6 bases). V gave up 8 bases and J gave up 1 base, with 12 bases separating them. The length of the CDR3 is 14 residues. The germline V gene has CDR1 MNHEY and CDR2 SMNVEV (reference sequence). CDR3 protein: CASVPQGSNQPQHF. The CDR3 region has the DNA TGTGCCAGCGTCCCGCAGGGGAGCAATCAGCCCCAGCATTTT.

This clone was counted a few times. CDR3 in DNA: TGCGCCAGCAGCTCGGCAGGGTTCTCTGGGGCCAACGTCCTGACTTTC. Encoded protein: CASSSAGFSGANVLTF. This chain joins TRBV5-1 and TRBJ2-6; a possible D gene is TRBD1 (5 bases). The CDR3 sequence is 16 residues long. Germline loops: CDR1 SGHRS, CDR2 YFSETQ. Trimming shortened V by 3 bases and J by 0 bases, and 10 bases separated the two germline ends.

The rearrangement links TRBV27 to TRBJ1-5; D is ambiguous. V was cut by 6 bases and J by 6 bases, with 21 bases left in between. The CDR3 covers 16 residues. CDR1 is MNHEY, CDR2 SMNVEV, per germline (reference sequence). CDR3 amino acids: CASSDGSAGFPQPQHF. In nucleotides, the CDR3 is TGTGCCAGCAGCGACGGAAGTGCAGGATTCCCTCAGCCCCAGCATTTT.

As to this clone: One base separates it from a far larger clone, so it is likely a read error. A read error is likely, as this CDR3 ends without the conserved phenylalanine or tryptophan. The rearrangement links TRBV30 to TRBJ1-1; D gene ambiguous. V lost 2 bases to trimming and J lost 0 bases, with 7 bases between them. Per germline, CDR1 GTSNPN and CDR2 SVGIG (reference sequence). The CDR3 contains 13 residues. CDR3 protein: CAWSRQVNTEAFL. Here the CDR3 DNA reads TGTGCCTGGAGTAGACAAGTGAACACTGAAGCTTTCCTT.

The chain joins TRBV7-9 to TRBJ2-5; weak D call: TRBD1 (5 bases). The ends were cut back, 3 bases at V and 5 bases at J, with 16 bases in the middle. The CDR3 spans 15 residues. Germline V lookup: CDR1 SEHNR, CDR2 FQNEAQ (reference sequence). CDR3 bases: TGTGCCAGCAGCTTGGCCAGGGCGTCCCCTGAGACCCAGTACTTC. Translating it yields CASSLARASPETQYF.